This T cell receptor (beta chain) originates from a study of OX40 agonist ivuxolimab in advanced cancers. For context, the study as a whole: The costimulatory receptor OX40 (CD134) was targeted by ivuxolimab, a fully human IgG2 agonistic monoclonal antibody. Patients were allowed to have had prior anti-PD-1, anti-PD-L1 or anti-CTLA-4 therapy, and more than 35% of the dose-escalation patients had been treated with checkpoint inhibitors. The dose-escalation cohort was about 86% male with a mean age of 60 years, ranging from 23 to 79. Of the approximately 53 patients in dose escalation, about 20 had hepatocellular carcinoma, some 15 had melanoma, 9 had renal cell carcinoma and 9 had head and neck cancer. Partial responses occurred in three dose-escalation patients, of whom one had hepatocellular carcinoma and two had cutaneous melanoma. The point of sequencing TCRbeta in the periphery was to test whether ivuxolimab changed TCR sequence diversity and drove clonal T-cell expansion. Intravenous ivuxolimab was administered to patients every 2 weeks at six dose levels: 0.01, 0.1, 0.3, 1.5, 3 and 10 mg/kg. The monotherapy dose-escalation portion (N of about 49 patients) of the phase I ivuxolimab trial is reported in the paper.

The CDR3 runs 17 residues from the cysteine to the phenylalanine. Of the read, only the CDR3 DNA is kept; its 51 bases are in frame from base 1. CDR1 and CDR2, looked up from the germline V gene, are SGHNT and YENEEA. For this chain, trimming is 6 bases at the V end and 2 bases at the J end, and the number of junction bases without a gene match is 15. To sequence the TCRbeta CDR3 region, genomic DNA was isolated from the sorted cells. The immunoSEQ Assay was used for sequencing of TCRbeta CDR3 regions. TCRdb mirrors the immuneACCESS table, restricted to in-frame sequences. Some clones are absent from its copies; in checked studies, under half trace to an unresolved V gene, and the reason for the others is unknown. The sample table shows 75,000 to 95,000 clones, and 89% are seen once. The ten largest clones capture 10% of the sample. Here is what the overall study found, with its caveats: At doses of 0.1 to 3.0 mg/kg, clonal expansion of both CD4+ and CD8+ blood T cells was observed from baseline to week 6. Low levels of normalized T-cell clonal expansion were also seen in some patients who did not respond. Which antigens the clonally expanded peripheral T cells were specific for was not determined. On average, CD8+ T cells showed more expanded clones than CD4+ T cells after ivuxolimab. Partial responders in the 0.1-3.0 mg/kg groups had among the lowest normalized peripheral clonal expansion, especially among CD8+ T cells.

Patients with a history of autoimmune disease or receiving systemic immunosuppression were excluded from the trial. In every dose cohort, peripheral blood was drawn for TCR sequencing at baseline, cycle 4 day 1, and cycle 7 day 1. The samples were taken from a phase I, first-in-human, multicenter, open-label dose-escalation trial of ivuxolimab. Adults with locally advanced or metastatic melanoma, renal cell, hepatocellular, or head and neck squamous cell carcinoma were enrolled in the trial. Before TCR sequencing, CD4+ T cells and CD8+ T cells from peripheral blood were sorted into separate populations. Details on this clone: The antigen it recognizes is unknown. No much larger clonotype is one base removed from it; base qualities were not supplied.

The material sequenced was CD4+ or CD8+ T cells sorted from blood, taken in a trial of the OX40 agonist ivuxolimab. The rearrangement joined TRBV11-3 to TRBJ2-7; 8 bases in the middle match TRBD1. This receptor was taken from an adult with an advanced solid tumor such as melanoma, head and neck, liver or kidney cancer. The DNA sequence is given as TGTGCCAGCAGGGCCCCCACTCTGGACAGGGCGGCCTACGAGCAGTACTTC. The encoded protein is CASRAPTLDRAAYEQYF.